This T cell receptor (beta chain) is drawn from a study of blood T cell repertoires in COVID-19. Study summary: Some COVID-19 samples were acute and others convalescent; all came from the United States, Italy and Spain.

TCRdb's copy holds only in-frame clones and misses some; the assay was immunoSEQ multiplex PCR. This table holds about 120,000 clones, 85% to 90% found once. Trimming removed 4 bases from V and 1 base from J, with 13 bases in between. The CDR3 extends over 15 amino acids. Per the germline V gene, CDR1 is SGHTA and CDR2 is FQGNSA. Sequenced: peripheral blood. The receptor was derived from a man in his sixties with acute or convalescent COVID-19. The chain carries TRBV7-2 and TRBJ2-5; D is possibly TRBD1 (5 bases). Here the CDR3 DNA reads TGTGCCAGCAGCTCGGAAGGACATTCCCAAGAGACCCAGTACTTC. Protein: CASSSEGHSQETQYF.